Listed here are 14 T cell receptor beta chains from one sample, sequenced in a study of blood T cell repertoires in COVID-19. The table came from immunoSEQ multiplex PCR; TCRdb's copy has only in-frame clones and leaves some out. The sample yields 300,000 to 350,000 clones, around 90% seen once. The sequencing input was peripheral blood. Receptor source: a woman aged 25 to 39 with COVID-19, enrolled during active disease.

This clone has just a few counts. The rearrangement links TRBV7-2 to TRBJ1-1, with 7 bases that match TRBD1. Trimming removed 1 base from V and 10 bases from J; junction bases left unmatched: 6. CDR1 and CDR2 (germline): SGHTA, FQGNSA. CDR3 size: 13 residues. CDR3 nucleotides: TGTGCCAGCAGCTTAGGGCCAGGGGGTACAGCTTTCTTT. This translates into CASSLGPGGTAFF.

The chain links TRBV5-1 to TRBJ2-1, with TRBD2 matching over 11 bases. V gave up 1 base and J gave up 5 bases; unmatched junction bases: 11. Per germline, CDR1 SGHRS and CDR2 YFSETQ. The CDR3 sequence is 18 residues long. The CDR3 region is CASSLSPSGTSGDNEQFF. In DNA form, the CDR3 reads TGCGCCAGCAGCTTGTCCCCCTCCGGGACTAGCGGAGACAATGAGCAGTTCTTC. Full variable domain (missing parts from reference TRBV5-1 and TRBJ2-1): KAGVTQTPRYLIKTRGQQVTLSCSPISGHRSVSWYQQTPGQGLQFLFEYFSETQRNKGNFPGRFSGRQFSNSRSEMNVSTLELGDSALYLCASSLSPSGTSGDNEQFFGPGTRLTVL.

The CDR3: CASRDRGMNTEAFF. The CDR3 coding sequence is TGTGCCAGCAGGGACAGGGGGATGAACACTGAAGCTTTCTTT. J is TRBJ1-1 and V is TRBV28, with 10 bases lining up with TRBD1. Germline V gene data show CDR1 as MDHEN and CDR2 as SYDVKM. The V gene end was trimmed by 6 bases and the J gene end by 0 bases; junction bases not matched to a gene: 1. This CDR3 comprises 14 residues.

This rearrangement joins TRBV18 to TRBJ2-5, with TRBD2 as a possible D gene (5 bases). The CDR3 extends over 13 amino acids. Germline-derived CDR1 and CDR2 are KGHSH and LQKENI. Trimming removed 2 bases at V and 5 bases at J, with 9 bases between. DNA for the CDR3: TGTGCCAGCTCACCATATCGAGGGGAGACCCAGTACTTC. Translation: CASSPYRGETQYF.

This chain uses TRBV5-4 with TRBJ2-2; D not certain. V dropped 4 bases and J dropped 6 bases, with 22 bases sitting between them. CDR3 size: 17 residues. Germline lookup yields CDR1 SGHNT and CDR2 YYREEE (reference sequence). The CDR3 DNA reads as TGTGCCAGCAGCCCCCAACGGCTAGGTAGTGGCGCCGGGGAGCTGTTTTTT. Encoded protein: CASSPQRLGSGAGELFF.

The rearrangement joins TRBV19 to TRBJ2-7; possible D gene TRBD2, 6 bases. The CDR3 is 15 residues long. Trimming took 5 bases from V and 3 from J, leaving 17 bases between them. The V gene's germline CDR1 is LNHDA and CDR2 SQIVND (reference sequence). For the CDR3, the DNA is TGTGCCAGTAGTGCGTCCCCGGGACTTTACTACGAGCAGTACTTC. Its protein is CASSASPGLYYEQYF. The complete variable domain, with remaining parts taken from reference TRBV19 and TRBJ2-7, reads DGGITQSPKYLFRKEGQNVTLSCEQNLNHDAMYWYRQDPGQGLRLIYYSQIVNDFQKGDIAEGYSVSREKKESFPLTVTSAQKNPTAFYLCASSASPGLYYEQYFGPGTRLTVT.

The chain's CDR3 is CASSEARAASLFF. The CDR3 bases are TGTGCCAGCAGTGAAGCGCGGGCCGCTTCACTGTTTTTT. The V and J genes are TRBV2 and TRBJ1-4, with D unresolved. Trimming took off 0 bases at V and 13 bases at J, with 12 bases between the two ends. This CDR3 is built from 13 residues. CDR1 and CDR2 from the germline V gene are SNHLY and FYNNEI.

The chain recombines TRBV5-1 with TRBJ2-3; 10 bases align to TRBD1. V lost 4 bases to trimming and J lost 3 bases; unmatched junction nucleotides: 5. The V gene's germline CDR1 is SGHRS and CDR2 YFSETQ. The length of the CDR3 is 15 residues. CDR3 loop: CASSREGQGTDTQYF. CDR3 nucleotides: TGCGCCAGCAGCAGGGAGGGACAGGGGACAGATACGCAGTATTTT.

The chain is built from TRBV7-9 and TRBJ1-5; TRBD1 might be the D (5 bases). The CDR3 totals 14 residues. V gave up 0 bases and J gave up 3 bases, with 6 bases separating them. The germline CDR1 and CDR2 sequences are SEHNR and FQNEAQ (reference sequence). CDR3 nucleotides: TGTGCCAGCAGCTTAGCAGGGGCCAATCAGCCCCAGCATTTT. Encoded protein: CASSLAGANQPQHF.

CDR3 loop: CASSQGGPRSVPDTIYF. The CDR3 DNA follows: TGCGCCAGCAGCCAAGGCGGGCCACGCTCCGTACCTGACACCATATATTTT. The chain couples TRBV4-1 to TRBJ1-3; D is undetermined. CDR3 length equals 17 residues. The germline V gene has CDR1 MGHRA and CDR2 YSYEKL. The V gene lost 1 base and the J gene lost 8 bases, with 21 bases spanning the gap.

The chain recombines TRBV5-8 with TRBJ1-5; no reliable D call. The length of the CDR3 is 13 residues. V lost 0 bases and J lost 4, with 5 bases in between. Germline V lookup: CDR1 SGHTS, CDR2 YDEGEE. The CDR3 loop is CASSLGQNQPQHF. As DNA, the CDR3 is TGTGCCAGCAGCTTGGGACAAAATCAGCCCCAGCATTTT.

The chain links TRBV7-9 to TRBJ1-1; a weak D match, TRBD1 (6 bases). V lost 5 bases and J 0 bases, leaving 13 bases between the germline ends. This CDR3 comprises 15 residues. CDR1 and CDR2 (germline): SEHNR, FQNEAQ (reference sequence). The CDR3 is CASSPRTDLNTEAFF. The DNA for the CDR3 is TGTGCCAGCAGCCCCAGGACAGACTTGAACACTGAAGCTTTCTTT.

The rearrangement joins TRBV24-1 to TRBJ2-2; D is perhaps TRBD1 (6 bases). Germline assignment: CDR1 KGHDR and CDR2 SFDVKD. V lost 3 bases to trimming and J lost 3 bases, with 13 bases between them. This CDR3 comprises 16 residues. The CDR3 spells CATSDTVNRDTGELFF. CDR3 nucleotides: TGTGCCACCAGTGATACCGTCAACAGGGACACCGGGGAGCTGTTTTTT.

The chain joins TRBV18 to TRBJ2-2, with 10 bases lining up with TRBD2. CDR3 length: 16 residues. In germline, CDR1 is KGHSH, CDR2 LQKENI. The J segment lost 3 bases and the V segment lost 1 base, leaving 2 bases of the junction unmatched. The CDR3 here is CASSPLLAGDTGELFF. The DNA of the CDR3 is TGTGCCAGCTCACCACTCCTAGCGGGGGACACCGGGGAGCTGTTTTTT.